What follows are 5 T cell receptor beta chains derived from one specimen sequenced in a study of blood T cell repertoires in COVID-19. Clones were read by immunoSEQ multiplex PCR, and TCRdb kept only the in-frame ones, dropping some. The data contain 30,000 to 40,000 clones, roughly 77% of them singletons. The sample comprised peripheral blood. These TCRs come from a man aged 80 or over with active or convalescent COVID-19.

The chain recombines TRBV2 with TRBJ1-2; 7 nucleotides align to TRBD1. The junction had 6 bases not matched to a gene; V was cut back by 5 bases and J by 6 bases. The CDR3 is 13 residues long. The germline gives CDR1 SNHLY, CDR2 FYNNEI. The CDR3 reads CASSRRGRDGYTF. The CDR3 region has the DNA TGTGCCAGCAGTAGAAGGGGGCGGGATGGCTACACCTTC. The entire variable domain, with the rest obtained from reference TRBV2 and TRBJ1-2, is as follows: EPEVTQTPSHQVTQMGQEVILRCVPISNHLYFYWYRQILGQKVEFLVSFYNNEISEKSEIFDDQFSVERPDGSNFTLKIRSTKLEDSAMYFCASSRRGRDGYTFGSGTRLTVV.

The V and J genes are TRBV5-8 and TRBJ2-5, with 10 bases fitting TRBD2. The CDR3 consists of 15 residues. The germline CDR1 and CDR2 sequences are SGHTS and YDEGEE. The trim removed 10 bases at V and 6 bases at J, leaving 15 bases unmatched. CDR3 DNA: TGTGCCGCCAGCCCGCTAGCGGGGGTCATGAAGACCCAGTACTTC. Protein product: CAASPLAGVMKTQYF.

This clone appeared a few times. The rearrangement links TRBV9 to TRBJ1-4; 7 bases are a match to TRBD1. In germline, CDR1 is SGDLS, CDR2 YYNGEE. Unmatched junction bases numbered 2, after V lost 0 bases and J lost 6 bases. The CDR3 runs to 14 residues. The CDR3 sequence: CASSVGQGDEKLFF. The CDR3 nucleotides read TGTGCCAGCAGCGTAGGACAGGGAGATGAAAAACTGTTTTTT.

This clone occurred a few times. The V and J genes are TRBV7-9 and TRBJ2-2; D is perhaps TRBD2 (5 bases). Per germline, CDR1 SEHNR and CDR2 FQNEAQ (reference sequence). The CDR3 loop spans 14 amino acids. Trimming left V 5 bases short and J 0 bases short, with 7 bases between. The CDR3, as DNA: TGTGCCAGCAGCACGGACTCGAACACCGGGGAGCTGTTTTTT. Its protein product is CASSTDSNTGELFF.

The rearrangement uses TRBV2 and TRBJ2-3; unclear D gene. Germline CDR1 reads SNHLY; CDR2 reads FYNNEI. This CDR3 spans 14 amino acids. The V and J ends lost 8 bases and 5 bases respectively, with 17 bases between them. The DNA for the CDR3 is TGTGCCAGCGCTCTCGGTGGGCCTCGAGATACGCAGTATTTT. The encoded protein is CASALGGPRDTQYF.